This T cell receptor (beta chain) comes out of a study of cytomegalovirus exposure and HLA in healthy donors. Study-wide context: In an earlier analysis, approximately 120 million unique TCR beta sequences were found from approximately 170 million T cells.

The PCR was carried out with 60 Vbeta primers and 13 Jbeta primers. TCRdb keeps only in-frame clones here, not all; method: immunoSEQ multiplex PCR. The table has over 150,000 clones, roughly 80% seen once; the top ten hold 4%. This clone came up a few times. What it recognizes is unknown. Study observations and caveats: When analyzed later, a missense DCLRE1C variant was found to be linked to TCR beta V- and J-gene trimming.

V dropped 7 bases and J dropped 0; count of bases not matched to a gene: 15. The V gene's germline CDR1 is SEHNR and CDR2 FQNEAQ (reference sequence). This CDR3 has 18 amino acids. The receptor was isolated from a woman in her thirties or forties in good health and CMV-seronegative. This chain uses TRBV7-9 with TRBJ1-3; TRBD1 matches 7 bases. The sample was PBMCs. This CDR3 is CASTQPPRQGISGNTIYF. CDR3 in DNA: TGTGCCAGCACCCAGCCCCCCCGACAGGGCATCTCTGGAAACACCATATATTTT.